The 20 T cell receptor beta chains listed next were all sequenced from one sample in a study of blood T cell repertoires in COVID-19. Method: immunoSEQ multiplex PCR; TCRdb's copy keeps in-frame clones and lacks some. Among approximately 180,000 clones, 80% to 90% were seen once, and the ten largest hold under 15%. Sequencing was performed on peripheral blood. The receptors here all came from a woman aged 65 to 85 with COVID-19, enrolled during active disease.

This clone showed up just once. The chain carries TRBV6-5 and TRBJ2-1; the D gene is possibly TRBD1 (6 bases). The CDR3 has 14 amino acids. Trimming pared 6 bases from V and 5 bases from J, leaving 14 bases between. CDR1 and CDR2 (germline): MNHEY, SVGAGI. The CDR3 nucleotides read TGTGCCAGCAGGGATAACAGGGCTCACAATGAGCAGTTCTTC. Translated: CASRDNRAHNEQFF.

V is TRBV6-6 and J is TRBJ1-2; perhaps TRBD1 as D (6 bases). V dropped 6 bases and J dropped 4 bases, with 12 bases sitting between them. This CDR3 is 13 amino acids long. The V gene's germline CDR1 is MNHNY and CDR2 SVGAGI (reference sequence). For the CDR3, the DNA is TGTGCCAGCAGCCATCGGGACACCTATGGCTACACCTTC. This sequence encodes CASSHRDTYGYTF.

The rearrangement links TRBV5-4 to TRBJ1-5; D is possibly TRBD1 (6 bases). This CDR3 spans 13 amino acids. The germline CDR1 and CDR2 sequences are SGHNT and YYREEE (reference sequence). Trimming stripped 4 bases from V and 6 bases from J, with 11 bases between. The chain's CDR3 is CASSQSRGQPQHF. Here the CDR3 DNA reads TGTGCCAGCAGCCAAAGCAGGGGTCAGCCCCAGCATTTT.

The chain recombines TRBV3-1 (or the pseudogene TRBV3-2) with TRBJ2-7; TRBD2 matches 9 bases. Losses at the gene ends were 0 bases for V and 12 bases for J; bases not matched to a gene: 12. The CDR3 totals 15 residues. Germline V lookup: CDR1 LGHDT, CDR2 YNNKEL (reference sequence). The CDR3 sequence is CASSQDNSGSYDSYF. The DNA of the CDR3 is TGTGCCAGCAGCCAAGATAATAGCGGGAGTTATGATTCGTACTTC.

The chain has TRBV5-4 and TRBJ1-2; tentatively, D is TRBD1 (5 bases). Germline CDR1 and CDR2: SGHNT and YYREEE (reference sequence). There are 13 residues in the CDR3. Trimming removed 9 bases from V and 4 bases from J, with 16 bases in between. CDR3 loop: CATPSGTLYGYTF. As DNA, the CDR3 is TGTGCCACCCCCTCCGGGACTCTCTATGGCTACACCTTC.

The chain links TRBV7-9 to TRBJ2-3; 11 bases fit TRBD2. CDR1 is SEHNR and CDR2 is FQNEAQ in the germline V gene (reference sequence). The CDR3 contains 16 residues. V lost 5 bases, J lost 6 bases, and 10 bases stayed unmatched. The CDR3 protein is CASSLTSGMAGDTQYF. The CDR3 bases are TGTGCCAGCAGCCTGACTAGCGGGATGGCAGGGGATACGCAGTATTTT.

The genes are TRBV19 and TRBJ2-6; D perhaps matches TRBD1 (5 bases). The CDR3 consists of 16 residues. Germline CDR1 and CDR2: LNHDA and SQIVND (reference sequence). Trimming left V 3 bases short and J 0 bases short, with 9 bases between. The CDR3 is CASSMWGVSGANVLTF. The DNA for the CDR3 is TGTGCCAGTAGTATGTGGGGCGTCTCTGGGGCCAACGTCCTGACTTTC.

The rearrangement uses TRBV18 and TRBJ1-6, with 8 bases that match TRBD1. Losses at the gene ends were 1 base for V and 5 bases for J; bases not matched to a gene: 10. Germline V gene data show CDR1 as KGHSH and CDR2 as LQKENI. The CDR3 extends over 18 amino acids. The CDR3 here is CASSPQGQGGINNSPLHF. The CDR3 region has the DNA TGTGCCAGCTCACCACAAGGACAGGGAGGGATAAATAATTCACCCCTCCACTTT.

The V call is TRBV9, the J call TRBJ2-1; 8 bases align to TRBD2. The CDR3 spans 14 residues. CDR1 and CDR2 (germline): SGDLS, YYNGEE. V lost 4 bases, J lost 7 bases, and 7 bases stayed unmatched. The CDR3 nucleotides read TGTGCCAGCAGCCTGGCGGGAGGACGGAATGAGCAGTTCTTC. It is translated as CASSLAGGRNEQFF.

Ten or more counts support this clone. The chain couples TRBV7-8 to TRBJ1-6; a weak D match, TRBD1 (5 bases). This CDR3 has 15 amino acids. Germline assignment: CDR1 SGHVS and CDR2 FQNEAQ. V lost 3 bases and J lost 7, with 13 bases in between. The CDR3 loop is CASSLSTGANSPLHF. DNA of the CDR3: TGTGCCAGCAGCTTGTCTACTGGGGCGAATTCACCCCTCCACTTT.

This clone was detected once. The rearrangement joins TRBV10-3 to TRBJ2-7; 8 bases match TRBD1. The CDR3 is 13 residues long. Germline V CDR1 and CDR2: ENHRY, SYGVKD. Losses at the gene ends were 2 bases for V and 6 bases for J; bases not matched to a gene: 3. This chain's CDR3 is CAISEGQGGEQYF. The DNA for the CDR3 is TGTGCCATCAGTGAGGGACAGGGAGGCGAGCAGTACTTC.

The rearrangement joins TRBV6-6 to TRBJ2-7; D is unresolved. The CDR3 length is 12 residues. The V gene's germline CDR1 is MNHNY and CDR2 SVGAGI (reference sequence). V gave up 2 bases and J gave up 5 bases, with 7 bases separating them. The DNA of the CDR3 is TGTGCCAGCAGTTACAATAGAAACGAGCAGTACTTC. This encodes CASSYNRNEQYF.

This chain joins TRBV15 and TRBJ2-1; D is ambiguous. Germline V gene data show CDR1 as LNHNV and CDR2 as YYDKDF (reference sequence). V was pared by 1 base and J by 6 bases, with 7 bases between. CDR3 length: 13 amino acids. The CDR3 nucleotides read TGTGCCACCAGCAGAGGTCTAGTCAATGAGCAGTTCTTC. Translated, it gives CATSRGLVNEQFF.

The gene calls are TRBV7-2 and TRBJ2-7, with 8 positions matching TRBD1. The V gene end was trimmed by 5 bases and the J gene end by 2 bases; junction bases not matched to a gene: 8. The CDR3 loop spans 15 amino acids. Germline lookup yields CDR1 SGHTA and CDR2 FQGNSA. The CDR3 loop is CASSRKTDRAYEQYF. The CDR3 DNA reads as TGTGCCAGCAGCAGAAAAACGGACAGGGCCTACGAGCAGTACTTC.

The rearrangement uses TRBV6-5 and TRBJ1-5, with 7 bases aligning to TRBD1. CDR1 is MNHEY, CDR2 SVGAGI, per germline. The CDR3 has 14 amino acids. With V trimmed by 9 bases and J by 3 bases, 8 bases remained unmatched. The CDR3 DNA reads TGTGCCAGTACAAGGGACAGATTCAATCAGCCCCAGCATTTT. Amino acid sequence: CASTRDRFNQPQHF.

In regard to this clone: Other nucleotide sequences from this sample produce the same CDR3. The chain links TRBV12-3 or TRBV12-4 to TRBJ2-7, with 9 bases fitting TRBD1. There are 13 residues in the CDR3. V lost 5 bases to trimming and J lost 3 bases; unmatched junction nucleotides: 2. CDR3 coding DNA: TGTGCCAGCAGTCCGGGACAGGGCTACGAGCAGTACTTC. Amino acids: CASSPGQGYEQYF.

The chain combines TRBV7-9 with TRBJ1-2; D may be TRBD1 (5 bases). The germline CDR1 and CDR2 sequences are SEHNR and FQNEAQ (reference sequence). The CDR3 loop spans 11 amino acids. V was pared by 3 bases and J by 7 bases, with 6 bases between. For the CDR3, the DNA is TGTGCCAGCAGCTTCACAGGTGGCTACACCTTC. Its protein product is CASSFTGGYTF.

The V gene is TRBV28, the J gene TRBJ1-2; D is possibly TRBD1 (5 bases). CDR3 length: 14 amino acids. V was pared by 6 bases and J by 4 bases, with 15 bases between. Per the germline V gene, CDR1 is MDHEN and CDR2 is SYDVKM. The CDR3 nucleotides read TGTGCCAGCAGCGCCGGGGGGGAAGTCTATGGCTACACCTTC. As protein: CASSAGGEVYGYTF.

The V call is TRBV28, the J call TRBJ1-1; 7 nucleotides match TRBD1. V was clipped by 6 bases and J by 6 bases; unmatched bases: 7. The CDR3 is made up of 13 amino acids. Germline CDR1 reads MDHEN; CDR2 reads SYDVKM. CDR3: CASRRQGGSEAFF. CDR3 DNA sequence: TGTGCCAGCAGACGTCAGGGGGGCTCTGAAGCTTTCTTT.

This chain connects TRBV11-2 to TRBJ2-3, with a possible D match to TRBD2 (7 bases). V dropped 5 bases and J dropped 5 bases, with 20 bases sitting between them. Germline CDR1 SGHAT, CDR2 FQNNGV. This CDR3 spans 16 amino acids. CDR3 sequence (DNA): TGTGCCAGCAGCCTGGTGGGGGCGGGAGTGGGAGATACGCAGTATTTT. Translated, it gives CASSLVGAGVGDTQYF.